This entry is about one TCR beta chain. No antigen is known for it. Cycle 7 day 1, cycle 4 day 1, and baseline were the timepoints at which blood was sampled. The data were taken from a study of OX40 agonist ivuxolimab in advanced cancers. Method: immunoSEQ multiplex PCR; TCRdb's copy keeps in-frame clones and lacks some. The profile covers 30,000 to 45,000 clones, with 81% appearing a single time and approximately 21% taken by the ten largest. Study-wide results and limits: Low normalized clonal expansion also occurred in some nonresponding patients. Researchers did not determine the expanded peripheral T cells' antigen specificity.

The receptor was derived from an adult with an advanced solid tumor such as melanoma, head and neck, liver or kidney cancer. The sequenced sample was CD4+ or CD8+ T cells sorted from blood, obtained in a trial of the OX40 agonist ivuxolimab.

The CDR3: CASSHTSEVTRPQYF. The CDR3 DNA sequence: TGTGCCAGCTCACACACTAGTGAAGTTACTCGCCCGCAGTATTTT. The gene calls are TRBV18 and TRBJ2-3; tentative D call: TRBD2 (5 bases). CDR3 length: 15 residues. The germline V gene has CDR1 KGHSH and CDR2 LQKENI. V lost 4 bases, J lost 10 bases, and 21 bases lay in between.